This TCR beta chain was sequenced during a study of CD8 T cells in Susac syndrome. Across the study: Susac syndrome patients were untreated, on corticosteroids with some adding intravenous immunoglobulin, or on intravenous immunoglobulin only.

Reverse transcription used roughly 0.45 to 1 ug RNA and random hexamers. Amplification of TCR beta CDR3 used immunoSEQ multiplex PCR across 54 Vbeta and 13 Jbeta. TCRdb recomputed calls from the immunoSEQ multiplex PCR reads with MiXCR, one row per CDR3 protein. The sample holds about 150,000 distinct CDR3 sequences, approximately 95% seen once. There are 15 residues in the CDR3. CDR1 ENHRY and CDR2 SYGVKD come from the germline V gene. Trimming left V 5 bases short and J 0 bases short, with 10 bases between. This TCR came from a human donor with Susac syndrome. The J gene is TRBJ2-2, the V gene TRBV10-3; tentatively, D is TRBD1 (6 bases). The sample comprised CD4+ T cells from PBMCs. CDR3 protein: CAISTGFANTGELFF. The CDR3 nucleotides read TGTGCCATCAGTACAGGGTTCGCGAACACCGGGGAGCTGTTTTTT.